The clone carrying this TCR beta chain was observed once. What it binds is unknown. In germline, CDR1 is KGHSH, CDR2 LQKENI. This CDR3 spans 14 amino acids. Trimming pared 3 bases from V and 3 bases from J, leaving 11 bases between. The repertoire was sequenced with immunoSEQ multiplex PCR; TCRdb's copy has only in-frame clones and lacks some. Of about 150,000 clones listed, roughly nine tenths are singletons. The record originates from a study of T cell responses to AZD1222 COVID-19 vaccine. The study, taken as a whole, reports: Two AZD1222 doses significantly raised spike-specific TCR breadth and depth over controls.

This specimen consisted of peripheral blood, obtained on day 0 of AZD1222 vaccination. The clonotype comes from an adult in good health. The chain uses TRBV18 and TRBJ1-2; D is possibly TRBD1 (5 bases). CDR3 DNA: TGTGCCAGCTCACCCCGGGACGGAGACTATGGCTACACCTTC. It encodes CASSPRDGDYGYTF.